Following are 19 T cell receptor beta chains from one sample sequenced in a study of identical twins. TCRdb ran MiXCR on the 5' RACE reads and lists one entry per CDR3 protein. The sample holds nearly 900,000 distinct CDR3 sequences; 9% to 15% are singletons and the top ten take around 1.6%. These data were likewise used in another study, on yellow fever vaccine responses in identical twins.

The specimen was PBMCs. Every receptor here comes from a woman between 18 and 30 years old in good health.

The V and J genes are TRBV5-5 and TRBJ2-4; no reliable D call. Trimming stripped 3 bases from V and 2 bases from J, with 9 bases between. The CDR3 runs to 14 residues. From germline, CDR1 is SGHKS and CDR2 YYEKEE (reference sequence). DNA of the CDR3: TGTGCCAGCAGCTCGTGGGATACCAAAAACATTCAGTACTTC. Translated, it gives CASSSWDTKNIQYF.

The V and J genes are TRBV12-3 or TRBV12-4 and TRBJ2-3; TRBD2 aligns across 9 bases. V shed 7 bases, J shed 2 bases, and the junction held 10 bases outside the gene matches. The CDR3 is 16 amino acids. CDR3 sequence: CASTPGIAGDTDTQYF. DNA of the CDR3: TGTGCCAGCACCCCTGGGATAGCGGGGGACACAGATACGCAGTATTTT.

This clonotype was picked up a small number of times. This sequence joins TRBV9 and TRBJ2-2; D possibly corresponds to TRBD2 (6 bases). The V gene lost 1 base and the J gene lost 4 bases, with 11 bases spanning the gap. The CDR3 totals 15 residues. Germline assignment: CDR1 SGDLS and CDR2 YYNGEE. The CDR3 protein is CASSVLLAATGELFF. In DNA, the CDR3 is TGTGCCAGCAGCGTATTACTAGCAGCCACCGGGGAGCTGTTTTTT.

This clonotype occurred a few times. V gene TRBV20-1 combines with J gene TRBJ1-2; no definite D call. Per the germline V gene, CDR1 is DFQATT and CDR2 is SNEGSKA (reference sequence). CDR3 length: 13 amino acids. V lost 2 bases and J 4 bases, leaving 11 bases between the germline ends. The CDR3 region is CSARTVPPYGYTF. CDR3 DNA sequence: TGCAGTGCTAGAACAGTACCCCCCTATGGCTACACCTTC.

The chain is built from TRBV12-3 or TRBV12-4 and TRBJ2-3; D unresolved. The CDR3 consists of 12 residues. Trimming shortened V by 5 bases and J by 6 bases, and 9 bases separated the two germline ends. The CDR3 DNA follows: TGTGCCAGCAGTCCGACCGATGATACGCAGTATTTT. Translated, it gives CASSPTDDTQYF.

This clonotype occurred many times. The chain is built from TRBV25-1 and TRBJ2-1; D is possibly TRBD1 or TRBD2 (5 bases each). The V gene lost 10 bases and the J gene lost 8 bases, with 12 bases spanning the gap. The germline CDR1 and CDR2 sequences are MGHDK and SYGVNS. The CDR3 covers 11 residues. As DNA, the CDR3 is TGTGCCATTCTGGGGGATGATGAGCAGTTCTTC. This gives the protein CAILGDDEQFF.

This clonotype was seen more than once but under ten times. The J gene is TRBJ2-7, the V gene TRBV28, with unresolved D. V was shortened by 6 bases and J by 3 bases, with 6 bases between the two germline ends. CDR3 size: 11 residues. CDR1 is MDHEN, CDR2 SYDVKM, per germline. This chain's CDR3 is CASRTLYEQYF. As DNA, the CDR3 is TGTGCCAGCAGAACCCTCTACGAGCAGTACTTC.

This clonotype has a handful of counts. V is TRBV20-1 and J is TRBJ1-2; TRBD1 is a possible D gene (6 bases). V gave up 2 bases and J gave up 4 bases, with 17 bases separating them. Germline CDR1 is DFQATT and CDR2 is SNEGSKA (reference sequence). The CDR3 totals 15 residues. DNA of the CDR3: TGCAGTGCTAGATTTACCCCACAGGGAGGCTATGGCTACACCTTC. Translating gives CSARFTPQGGYGYTF.

The V and J genes are TRBV7-7 and TRBJ2-1, with a tentative D call TRBD1 (6 bases). The CDR3 runs to 15 residues. In germline, CDR1 is SSHAT, CDR2 FNYEAQ (reference sequence). The V and J ends lost 0 bases and 4 bases respectively, with 10 bases between them. CDR3 loop: CASSLASGQYNEQFF. CDR3 DNA: TGTGCCAGCAGCTTAGCGTCCGGACAGTACAATGAGCAGTTCTTC.

This clonotype was observed many times. V usage is TRBV12-3 or TRBV12-4 and J usage is TRBJ2-2, with 7 bases identical to TRBD2. This CDR3 contains 16 residues. The trim removed 6 bases at V and 2 bases at J, leaving 9 bases unmatched. The CDR3 spells CASSPWGGGNTGELFF. As DNA, the CDR3 is TGTGCCAGCAGCCCTTGGGGGGGGGGAAACACCGGGGAGCTGTTTTTT.

The table lists this clonotype with many counts. The rearrangement uses TRBV5-1 and TRBJ2-1; no definite D call. Looked up from germline, CDR1 is SGHRS and CDR2 is YFSETQ. The germline V and J ends were trimmed by 4 bases and 4 bases, with 15 bases remaining between them. The CDR3 spans 15 residues. The CDR3 sequence is CASSHDLDGYNEQFF. Written as DNA, the CDR3 is TGCGCCAGCAGCCACGACTTGGACGGGTACAATGAGCAGTTCTTC.

The table lists this clonotype with many counts. The V and J genes are TRBV7-3 and TRBJ2-1; D possibly corresponds to TRBD1 (6 bases). The length of the CDR3 is 15 residues. The ends were cut back, 5 bases at V and 2 bases at J, with 13 bases in the middle. CDR1 and CDR2 from the germline V gene are SGHTA and FQGTGA. The CDR3 spells CASSPRDTPYNEQFF. In DNA form, the CDR3 reads TGTGCCAGCAGCCCCCGGGACACACCCTACAATGAGCAGTTCTTC.

J is TRBJ1-1 and V is TRBV20-1, with D possibly TRBD1 on 6 matching bases. This CDR3 has 14 residues. Germline V gene lookup returns CDR1 DFQATT and CDR2 SNEGSKA (reference sequence). With 3 bases removed from V and 1 base from J, the gap between germline ends came to 12 bases. Written as DNA, the CDR3 is TGCAGTGCTAGGACAGGTACTCCGAACACTGAAGCTTTCTTT. This encodes CSARTGTPNTEAFF.

In this sample, this clonotype turned up many times. The gene calls are TRBV19 and TRBJ2-7; TRBD2 is a possible D gene (6 bases). V lost 1 base, J lost 2 bases, and 12 bases lay in between. The CDR3 runs to 15 residues. CDR1 and CDR2 (germline): LNHDA, SQIVND (reference sequence). The CDR3 loop is CASSIAADYTYEQYF. In DNA, the CDR3 is TGTGCCAGTAGTATAGCAGCGGACTACACCTACGAGCAGTACTTC.

There are a few counts of this clonotype. This rearrangement joins TRBV6-1 to TRBJ1-5; possibly TRBD1 for D (5 bases). V was pared by 6 bases and J by 4 bases, with 16 bases between. There are 15 residues in the CDR3. The V gene's germline CDR1 is MNHNS and CDR2 SASEGT. The CDR3 spells CASSRSGRMNQPQHF. CDR3 coding DNA: TGTGCCAGCAGCAGATCAGGGAGAATGAATCAGCCCCAGCATTTT.

This clonotype was picked up a small number of times. CDR3 region: CASSPQRGVYNEQFF. Here the CDR3 DNA reads TGTGCCAGCAGTCCACAGCGGGGGGTCTACAATGAGCAGTTCTTC. V and J are TRBV28 and TRBJ2-1; 9 bases line up with TRBD2. Per the germline V gene, CDR1 is MDHEN and CDR2 is SYDVKM. The CDR3 loop spans 15 amino acids. The V and J ends lost 5 bases and 3 bases, in that order; junction bases with no gene match: 5.

This clonotype was counted only a few times. This chain links TRBV29-1 with TRBJ1-2; D might be TRBD1 (6 bases). CDR1 and CDR2 from the germline V gene are SQVTM and ANQGSEA. The CDR3 is 15 amino acids. Trimming took 3 bases from V and 7 from J, leaving 21 bases between them. The CDR3 loop reads CSVEPPGVVVGGYTF. In DNA, the CDR3 is TGCAGCGTTGAGCCCCCAGGGGTGGTAGTAGGTGGCTACACCTTC. Combining the CDR3 with reference TRBV29-1 and TRBJ1-2 gives the whole variable domain SAVISQKPSRDICQRGTSLTIQCQVDSQVTMMFWYRQQPGQSLTLIATANQGSEATYESGFVIDKFPISRPNLTFSTLTVSNMSPEDSSIYLCSVEPPGVVVGGYTFGSGTRLTVV.

This clonotype was counted many times. The CDR3 region is CASSFRGPSGGFQETQYF. The DNA of the CDR3 is TGTGCCAGCAGTTTCCGGGGGCCTAGCGGGGGGTTTCAAGAGACCCAGTACTTC. This chain uses TRBV27 with TRBJ2-5; 11 bases fit TRBD2. V shed 3 bases and J 2 bases; nucleotides not matched to a gene: 11. Germline V gives CDR1 MNHEY, CDR2 SMNVEV (reference sequence). This CDR3 has 18 residues.

This clonotype was counted a single time. The V and J genes are TRBV5-1 and TRBJ2-3; D is possibly TRBD1 (6 bases). The CDR3 totals 16 residues. V lost 4 bases to trimming and J lost 0 bases, with 15 bases between them. CDR1 and CDR2 from the germline V gene are SGHRS and YFSETQ. CDR3 sequence reads: CASSPGQETSTDTQYF. CDR3 DNA sequence: TGCGCCAGCAGCCCGGGACAAGAGACTAGCACAGATACGCAGTATTTT.